This T cell receptor beta chain appears in the sequencing data of a study of OX40 agonist ivuxolimab in advanced cancers. Study-wide background: Two patients with cutaneous melanoma and one with hepatocellular carcinoma, three in total, showed partial responses.

Points on this clone: The antigen is undetermined.

Libraries were prepared by immunoSEQ multiplex PCR; TCRdb keeps only in-frame clonotypes and omits some of them. The table shows tens of thousands of clones, with 70% to 80% occurring only once. In germline, CDR1 is SGDLS, CDR2 YYNGEE. V was trimmed by 4 bases and J by 7 bases, leaving 18 bases between them. The CDR3 runs to 15 residues. Points from the study as a whole: Some nonresponders also had low normalized T-cell clonal expansion.

The TCR comes from an adult with an advanced solid tumor such as melanoma, head and neck, liver or kidney cancer. This chain connects TRBV9 to TRBJ1-5; D remains unclear. Source: CD4+ or CD8+ T cells sorted from blood, taken in a trial of the OX40 agonist ivuxolimab. Here the CDR3 DNA reads TGTGCCAGCAGCTCATCCAGCGGCTTCGGGCAGCCCCAGCATTTT. As protein: CASSSSSGFGQPQHF.